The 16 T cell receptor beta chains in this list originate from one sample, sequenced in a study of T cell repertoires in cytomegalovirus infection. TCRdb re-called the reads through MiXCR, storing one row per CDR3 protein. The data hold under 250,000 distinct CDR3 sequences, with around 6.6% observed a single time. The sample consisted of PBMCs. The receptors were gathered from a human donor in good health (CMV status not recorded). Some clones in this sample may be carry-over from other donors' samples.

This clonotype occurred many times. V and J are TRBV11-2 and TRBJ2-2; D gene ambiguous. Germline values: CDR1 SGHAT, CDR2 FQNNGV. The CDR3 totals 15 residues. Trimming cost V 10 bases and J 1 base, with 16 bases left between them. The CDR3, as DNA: TGTGCCACAACCCAAGCACCGGTGAACACCGGGGAGCTGTTTTTT. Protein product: CATTQAPVNTGELFF.

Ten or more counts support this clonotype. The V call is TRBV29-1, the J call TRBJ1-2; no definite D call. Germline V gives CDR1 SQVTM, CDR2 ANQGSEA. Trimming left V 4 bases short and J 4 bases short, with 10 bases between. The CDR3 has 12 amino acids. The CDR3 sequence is CSVVDSSYGYTF. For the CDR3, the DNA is TGCAGCGTTGTTGATTCTTCCTATGGCTACACCTTC.

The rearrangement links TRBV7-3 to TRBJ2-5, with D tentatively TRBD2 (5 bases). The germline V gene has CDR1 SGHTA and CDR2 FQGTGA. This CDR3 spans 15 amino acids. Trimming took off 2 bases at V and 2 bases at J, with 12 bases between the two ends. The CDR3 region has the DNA TGTGCCAGCAGCTTATTGCCCGGGATACAAGAGACCCAGTACTTC. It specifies CASSLLPGIQETQYF.

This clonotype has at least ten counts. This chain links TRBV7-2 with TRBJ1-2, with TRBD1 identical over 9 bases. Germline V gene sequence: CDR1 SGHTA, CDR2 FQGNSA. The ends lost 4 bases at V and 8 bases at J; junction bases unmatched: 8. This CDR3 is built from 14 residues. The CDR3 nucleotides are TGTGCCAGCAGCTCTTTACAGGGGGCGGGGGGCTACACCTTC. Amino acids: CASSSLQGAGGYTF. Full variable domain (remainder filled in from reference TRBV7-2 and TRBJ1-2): GAGVSQSPSNKVTEKGKDVELRCDPISGHTALYWYRQSLGQGLEFLIYFQGNSAPDKSGLPSDRFSAERTGGSVSTLTIQRTQQEDSAVYLCASSSLQGAGGYTFGSGTRLTVV.

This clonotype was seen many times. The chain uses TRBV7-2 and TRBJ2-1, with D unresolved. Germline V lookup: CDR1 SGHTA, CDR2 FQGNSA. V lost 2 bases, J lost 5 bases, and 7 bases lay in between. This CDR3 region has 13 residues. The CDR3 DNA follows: TGTGCCAGCAGCTTATCCCCGGACAATGAGCAGTTCTTC. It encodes CASSLSPDNEQFF.

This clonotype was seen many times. The chain's CDR3 is CASSSEGQEQFF. In DNA, the CDR3 is TGTGCCAGCAGCTCCGAAGGGCAGGAGCAGTTCTTC. The rearrangement links TRBV7-2 to TRBJ2-1, with unresolved D. The ends were cut back, 4 bases at V and 10 bases at J, with 11 bases in the middle. This CDR3 is 12 amino acids long. CDR1 SGHTA and CDR2 FQGNSA come from the germline V gene.

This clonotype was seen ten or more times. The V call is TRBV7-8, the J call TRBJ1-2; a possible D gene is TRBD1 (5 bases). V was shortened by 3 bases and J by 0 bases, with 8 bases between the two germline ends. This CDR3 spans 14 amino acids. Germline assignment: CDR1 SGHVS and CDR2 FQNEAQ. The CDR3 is CASSFQTANYGYTF. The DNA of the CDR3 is TGTGCCAGCAGCTTTCAGACAGCTAACTATGGCTACACCTTC.

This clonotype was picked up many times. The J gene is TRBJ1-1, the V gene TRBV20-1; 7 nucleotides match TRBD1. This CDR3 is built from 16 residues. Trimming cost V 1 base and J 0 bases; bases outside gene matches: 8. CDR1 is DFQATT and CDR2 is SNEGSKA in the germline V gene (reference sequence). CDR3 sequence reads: CSARVPTGRLNTEAFF. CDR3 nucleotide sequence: TGCAGTGCTAGAGTCCCGACAGGGAGATTGAACACTGAAGCTTTCTTT.

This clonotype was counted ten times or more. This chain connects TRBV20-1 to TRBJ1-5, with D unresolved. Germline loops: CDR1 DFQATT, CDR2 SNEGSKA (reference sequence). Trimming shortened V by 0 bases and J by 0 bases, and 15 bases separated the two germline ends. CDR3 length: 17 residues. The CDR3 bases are TGCAGTGCTAGAGATTCTTTCGGCGAATATAGCAATCAGCCCCAGCATTTT. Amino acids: CSARDSFGEYSNQPQHF.

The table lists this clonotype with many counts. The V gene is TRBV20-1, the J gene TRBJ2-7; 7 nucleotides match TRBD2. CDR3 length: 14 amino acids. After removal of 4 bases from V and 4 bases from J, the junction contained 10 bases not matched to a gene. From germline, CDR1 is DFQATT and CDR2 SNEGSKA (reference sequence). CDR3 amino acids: CSAIGGIGGYEQYF. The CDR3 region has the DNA TGCAGTGCTATCGGGGGGATTGGGGGATACGAGCAGTACTTC.

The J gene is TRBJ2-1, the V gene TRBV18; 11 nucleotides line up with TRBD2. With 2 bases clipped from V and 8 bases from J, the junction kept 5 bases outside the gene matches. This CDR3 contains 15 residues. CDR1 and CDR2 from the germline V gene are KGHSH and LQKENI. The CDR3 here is CASSPSLAGGHEQFF. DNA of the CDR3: TGTGCCAGCTCACCAAGCCTAGCGGGGGGACATGAGCAGTTCTTC.

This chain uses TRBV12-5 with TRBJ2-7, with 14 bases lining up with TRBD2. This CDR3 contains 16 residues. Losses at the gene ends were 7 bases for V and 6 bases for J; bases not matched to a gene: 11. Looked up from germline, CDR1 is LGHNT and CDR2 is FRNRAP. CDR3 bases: TGTGCTAGTGCTGGTGGACTAGCGGGGGGATTGGCCGAGCAGTACTTC. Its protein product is CASAGGLAGGLAEQYF.

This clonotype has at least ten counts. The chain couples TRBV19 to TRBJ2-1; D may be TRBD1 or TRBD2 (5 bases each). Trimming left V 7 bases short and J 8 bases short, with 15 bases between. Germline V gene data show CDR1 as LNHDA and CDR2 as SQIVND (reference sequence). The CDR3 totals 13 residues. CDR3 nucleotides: TGTGCCAGTAAGGTCTCCGGGGCGGATGAGCAGTTCTTC. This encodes CASKVSGADEQFF.

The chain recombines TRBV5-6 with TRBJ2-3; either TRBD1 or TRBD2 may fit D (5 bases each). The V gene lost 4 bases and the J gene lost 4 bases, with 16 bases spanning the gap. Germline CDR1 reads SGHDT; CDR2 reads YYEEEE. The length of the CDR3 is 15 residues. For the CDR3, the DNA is TGTGCCAGCAGCCAGGAGAGGGGTTGGGCAGATACGCAGTATTTT. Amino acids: CASSQERGWADTQYF.

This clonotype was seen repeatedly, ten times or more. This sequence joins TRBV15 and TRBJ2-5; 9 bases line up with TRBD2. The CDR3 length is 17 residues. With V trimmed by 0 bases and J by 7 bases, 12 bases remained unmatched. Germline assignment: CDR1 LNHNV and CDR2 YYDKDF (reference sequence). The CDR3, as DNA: TGTGCCACCAGCAGAGAGGTAGCGGGGGTGGGCACGTCGACCCAGTACTTC. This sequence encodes CATSREVAGVGTSTQYF.

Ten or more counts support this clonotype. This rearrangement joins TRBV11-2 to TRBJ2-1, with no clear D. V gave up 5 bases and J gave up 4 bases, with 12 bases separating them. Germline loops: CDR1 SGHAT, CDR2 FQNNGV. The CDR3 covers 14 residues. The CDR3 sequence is CASSPLQTYNEQFF. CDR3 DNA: TGTGCCAGCAGCCCCCTCCAGACTTACAATGAGCAGTTCTTC.